This TCR beta chain is from a study of Graves' ophthalmopathy and Graves' hyperthyroidism. In its sample, this clonotype was seen many times. Its antigen is not known. RNA transcripts served as template for amplifying TCR beta CDR3 sequences. Amplification began with first-round RT-PCR using HTBI primers, then second-round multiplex PCR was performed. TCRdb fed the multiplex PCR reads into MiXCR, producing one record per CDR3 protein. The sample includes about 620,000 distinct CDR3 sequences, 22% seen only once; the top ten take around 7%. The CDR3 sequence is 15 residues long. Germline V CDR1 and CDR2: MNHNS, SASEGT. The V end was cut by 4 bases, the J end by 0 bases, with 12 bases between. Hyperthyroidism patients, aged 18 to 65, were newly diagnosed, under 2 months' duration. The diagnosis combined clinical symptoms, thyroxine, TRAb, thyroid ultrasound and orbital computed tomography scans. General study points: Forecasting of ophthalmopathy progression by the model achieved approximately 70% sensitivity and 72.22% specificity. A roughly 81% specificity and about 90% sensitivity were achieved by a 13-signature model that separated ophthalmopathy from stable hyperthyroidism.

The chain couples TRBV6-1 to TRBJ1-2; no clear D. Sequencing was performed on peripheral blood. The origin of this receptor is a woman younger than 35 with stable Graves' hyperthyroidism. Some clones in this sample may be carry-over from other donors' samples. CDR3 sequence reads: CASSVFRGANYGYTF. CDR3 in DNA: TGTGCCAGCAGTGTTTTCCGGGGAGCTAACTATGGCTACACCTTC.